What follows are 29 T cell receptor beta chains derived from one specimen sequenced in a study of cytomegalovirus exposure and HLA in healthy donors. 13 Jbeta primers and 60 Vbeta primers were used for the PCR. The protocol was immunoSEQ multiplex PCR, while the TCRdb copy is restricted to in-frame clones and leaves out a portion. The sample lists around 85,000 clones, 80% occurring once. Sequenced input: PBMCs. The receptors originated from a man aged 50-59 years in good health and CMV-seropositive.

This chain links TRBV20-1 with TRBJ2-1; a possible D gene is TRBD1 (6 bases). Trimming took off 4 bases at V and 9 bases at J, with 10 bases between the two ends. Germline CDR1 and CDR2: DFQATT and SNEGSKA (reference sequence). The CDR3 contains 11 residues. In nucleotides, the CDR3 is TGCAGTGCTACCCCGGACAGTGAGCAGTTCTTC. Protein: CSATPDSEQFF.

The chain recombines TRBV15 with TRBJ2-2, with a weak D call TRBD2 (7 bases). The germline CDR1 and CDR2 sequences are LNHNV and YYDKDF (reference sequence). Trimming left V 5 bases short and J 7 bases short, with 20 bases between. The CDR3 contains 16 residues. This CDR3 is CATSPGEGGRVGELFF. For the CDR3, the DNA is TGTGCCACCAGCCCCGGGGAGGGGGGGCGAGTCGGGGAGCTGTTTTTT. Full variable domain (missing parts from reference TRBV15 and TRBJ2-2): DAMVIQNPRYQVTQFGKPVTLSCSQTLNHNVMYWYQQKSSQAPKLLFHYYDKDFNNEADTPDNFQSRRPNTSFCFLDIRSPGLGDTAMYLCATSPGEGGRVGELFFGEGSRLTVL.

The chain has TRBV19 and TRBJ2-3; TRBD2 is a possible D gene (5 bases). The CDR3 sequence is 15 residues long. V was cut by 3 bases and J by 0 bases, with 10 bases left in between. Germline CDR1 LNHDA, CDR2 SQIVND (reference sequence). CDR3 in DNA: TGTGCCAGTAGTATTTCGGAGGACAGCACAGATACGCAGTATTTT. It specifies CASSISEDSTDTQYF. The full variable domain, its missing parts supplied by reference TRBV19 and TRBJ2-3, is DGGITQSPKYLFRKEGQNVTLSCEQNLNHDAMYWYRQDPGQGLRLIYYSQIVNDFQKGDIAEGYSVSREKKESFPLTVTSAQKNPTAFYLCASSISEDSTDTQYFGPGTRLTVL.

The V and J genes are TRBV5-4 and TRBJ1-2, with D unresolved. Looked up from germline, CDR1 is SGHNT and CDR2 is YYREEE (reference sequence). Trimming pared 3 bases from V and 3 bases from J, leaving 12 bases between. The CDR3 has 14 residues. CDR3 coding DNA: TGTGCCAGCAGCTCGACTGCTCGTGACTATGGCTACACCTTC. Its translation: CASSSTARDYGYTF.

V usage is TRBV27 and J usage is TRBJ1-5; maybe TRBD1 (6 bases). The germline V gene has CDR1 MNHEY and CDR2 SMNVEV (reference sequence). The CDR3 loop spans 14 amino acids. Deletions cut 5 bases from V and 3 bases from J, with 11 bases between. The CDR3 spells CASSRTDSNQPQHF. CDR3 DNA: TGTGCCAGCAGTCGGACAGACTCCAATCAGCCCCAGCATTTT.

The CDR3 loop reads CASSPTGTGRETQYF. Written as DNA, the CDR3 is TGTGCCAGCTCACCTACCGGGACAGGGAGAGAGACCCAGTACTTC. V is TRBV18 and J is TRBJ2-5, with 9 positions matching TRBD1. CDR1 KGHSH and CDR2 LQKENI come from the germline V gene. Trimming at V came to 3 bases and at J to 4 bases, leaving 6 bases not matched to a gene. The CDR3 sequence is 15 residues long. The full variable domain, in which reference TRBV18 and TRBJ2-5 provide the parts outside the CDR3, is NAGVMQNPRHLVRRRGQEARLRCSPMKGHSHVYWYRQLPEEGLKFMVYLQKENIIDESGMPKERFSAEFPKEGPSILRIQQVVRGDSAAYFCASSPTGTGRETQYFGPGTRLLVL.

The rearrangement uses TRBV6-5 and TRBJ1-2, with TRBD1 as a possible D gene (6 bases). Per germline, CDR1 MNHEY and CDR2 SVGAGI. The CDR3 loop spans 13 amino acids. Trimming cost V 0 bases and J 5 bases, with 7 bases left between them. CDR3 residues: CASSYSGGYGYTF. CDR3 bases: TGTGCCAGCAGTTACTCAGGGGGTTATGGCTACACCTTC.

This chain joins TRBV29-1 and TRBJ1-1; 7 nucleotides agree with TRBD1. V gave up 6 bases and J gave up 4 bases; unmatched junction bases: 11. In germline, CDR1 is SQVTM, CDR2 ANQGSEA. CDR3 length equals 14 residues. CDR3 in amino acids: CSVHHRQGATEAFF. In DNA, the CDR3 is TGCAGCGTCCACCATCGACAGGGCGCCACTGAAGCTTTCTTT.

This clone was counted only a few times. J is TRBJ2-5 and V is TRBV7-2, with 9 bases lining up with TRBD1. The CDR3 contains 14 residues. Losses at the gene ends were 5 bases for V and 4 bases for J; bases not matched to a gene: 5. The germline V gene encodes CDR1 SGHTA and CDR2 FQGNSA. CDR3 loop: CASSNTGGAETQYF. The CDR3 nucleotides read TGTGCCAGCAGCAATACAGGGGGCGCAGAGACCCAGTACTTC.

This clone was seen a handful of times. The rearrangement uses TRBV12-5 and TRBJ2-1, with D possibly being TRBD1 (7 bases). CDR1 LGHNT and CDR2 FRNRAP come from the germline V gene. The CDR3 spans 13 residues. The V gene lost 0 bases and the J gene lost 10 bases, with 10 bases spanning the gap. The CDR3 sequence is CASGLVGGGEQFF. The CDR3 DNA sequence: TGTGCTAGTGGTTTGGTAGGAGGGGGCGAGCAGTTCTTC.

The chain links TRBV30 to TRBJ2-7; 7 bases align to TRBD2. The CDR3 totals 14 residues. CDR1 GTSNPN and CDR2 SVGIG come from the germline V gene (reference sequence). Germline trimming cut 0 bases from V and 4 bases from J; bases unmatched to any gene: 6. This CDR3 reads CAWSVGGSVYEQYF. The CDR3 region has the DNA TGTGCCTGGAGTGTCGGCGGGAGCGTTTACGAGCAGTACTTC.

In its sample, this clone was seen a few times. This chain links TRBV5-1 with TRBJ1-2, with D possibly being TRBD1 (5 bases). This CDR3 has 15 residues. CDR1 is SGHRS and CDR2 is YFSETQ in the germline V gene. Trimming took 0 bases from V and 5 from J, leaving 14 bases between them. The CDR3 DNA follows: TGCGCCAGCAGCTTGGGGGGCGCGACCCTTTATGGCTACACCTTC. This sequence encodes CASSLGGATLYGYTF. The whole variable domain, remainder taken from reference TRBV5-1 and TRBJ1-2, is KAGVTQTPRYLIKTRGQQVTLSCSPISGHRSVSWYQQTPGQGLQFLFEYFSETQRNKGNFPGRFSGRQFSNSRSEMNVSTLELGDSALYLCASSLGGATLYGYTFGSGTRLTVV.

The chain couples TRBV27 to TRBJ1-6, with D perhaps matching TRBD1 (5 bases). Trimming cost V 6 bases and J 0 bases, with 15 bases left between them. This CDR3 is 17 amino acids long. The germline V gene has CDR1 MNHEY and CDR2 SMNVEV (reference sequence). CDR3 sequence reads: CASRGGGGSSYNSPLHF. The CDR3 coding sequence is TGTGCCAGCAGGGGTGGGGGAGGCAGCTCCTATAATTCACCCCTCCACTTT.

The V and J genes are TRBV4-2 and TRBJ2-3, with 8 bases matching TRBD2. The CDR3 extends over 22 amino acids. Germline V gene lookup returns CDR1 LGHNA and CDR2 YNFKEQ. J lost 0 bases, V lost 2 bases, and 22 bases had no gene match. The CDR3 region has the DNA TGTGCCAGCAGCCAACTACCCCGGGAGGGGGACCCGGTTTGCTTTAGCACAGATACGCAGTATTTT. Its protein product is CASSQLPREGDPVCFSTDTQYF.

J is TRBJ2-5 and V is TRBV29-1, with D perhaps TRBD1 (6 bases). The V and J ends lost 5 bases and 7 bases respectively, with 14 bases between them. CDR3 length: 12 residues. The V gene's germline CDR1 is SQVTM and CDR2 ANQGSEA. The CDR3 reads CSVLTARGTQYF. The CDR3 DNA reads TGCAGCGTTTTAACAGCCAGGGGGACCCAGTACTTC. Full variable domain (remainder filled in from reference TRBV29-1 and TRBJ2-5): SAVISQKPSRDICQRGTSLTIQCQVDSQVTMMFWYRQQPGQSLTLIATANQGSEATYESGFVIDKFPISRPNLTFSTLTVSNMSPEDSSIYLCSVLTARGTQYFGPGTRLLVL.

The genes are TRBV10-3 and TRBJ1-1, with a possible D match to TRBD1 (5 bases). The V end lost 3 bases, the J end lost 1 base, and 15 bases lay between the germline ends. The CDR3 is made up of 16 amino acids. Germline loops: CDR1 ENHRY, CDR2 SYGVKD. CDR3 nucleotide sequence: TGTGCCATCAGTGACCCGGGGGGGTCGGCGAACACTGAAGCTTTCTTT. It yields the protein CAISDPGGSANTEAFF.

The CDR3 nucleotides read TGTGCCACGACCCTCGACCCGGCGGATCAGCCCCAGCATTTT. Residues: CATTLDPADQPQHF. The rearrangement links TRBV19 to TRBJ1-5; D unclear. The V gene lost 10 bases and the J gene lost 5 bases, with 18 bases spanning the gap. The germline V gene encodes CDR1 LNHDA and CDR2 SQIVND (reference sequence). The CDR3 totals 14 residues.

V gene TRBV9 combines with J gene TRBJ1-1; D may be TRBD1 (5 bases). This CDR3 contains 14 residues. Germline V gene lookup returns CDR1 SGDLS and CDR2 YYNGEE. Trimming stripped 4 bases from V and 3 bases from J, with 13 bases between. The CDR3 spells CASSLSAGDTEAFF. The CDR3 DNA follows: TGTGCCAGCAGCCTATCCGCGGGGGACACTGAAGCTTTCTTT.

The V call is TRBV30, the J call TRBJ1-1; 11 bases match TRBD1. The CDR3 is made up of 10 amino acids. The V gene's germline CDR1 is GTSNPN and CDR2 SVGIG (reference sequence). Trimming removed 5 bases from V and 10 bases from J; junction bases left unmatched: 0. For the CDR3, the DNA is TGTGCCTGGGGACAGGGGGCAGCTTTCTTT. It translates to CAWGQGAAFF.

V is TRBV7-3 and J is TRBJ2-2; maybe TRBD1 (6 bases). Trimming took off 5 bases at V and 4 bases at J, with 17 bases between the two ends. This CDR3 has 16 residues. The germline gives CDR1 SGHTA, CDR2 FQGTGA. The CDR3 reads CASSATGTRATGELFF. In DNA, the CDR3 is TGTGCCAGCAGCGCAACCGGGACAAGGGCCACCGGGGAGCTGTTTTTT.

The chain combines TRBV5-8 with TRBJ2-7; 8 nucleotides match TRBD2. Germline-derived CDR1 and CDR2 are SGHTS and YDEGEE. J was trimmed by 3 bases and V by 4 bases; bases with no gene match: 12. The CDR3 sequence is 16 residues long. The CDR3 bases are TGTGCCAGCAGCCGGGGTGGACTAGCTGACATCTACGAGCAGTACTTC. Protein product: CASSRGGLADIYEQYF.

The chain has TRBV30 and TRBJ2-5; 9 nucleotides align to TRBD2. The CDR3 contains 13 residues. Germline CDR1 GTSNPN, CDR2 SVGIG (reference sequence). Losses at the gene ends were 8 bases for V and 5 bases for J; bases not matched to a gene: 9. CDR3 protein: CAVKGLAAETQYF. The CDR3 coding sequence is TGTGCCGTGAAGGGACTAGCCGCGGAGACCCAGTACTTC. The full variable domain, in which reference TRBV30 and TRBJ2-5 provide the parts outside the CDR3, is SQTIHQWPATLVQPVGSPLSLECTVEGTSNPNLYWYRQAAGRGLQLLFYSVGIGQISSEVPQNLSASRPQDRQFILSSKKLLLSDSGFYLCAVKGLAAETQYFGPGTRLLVL.

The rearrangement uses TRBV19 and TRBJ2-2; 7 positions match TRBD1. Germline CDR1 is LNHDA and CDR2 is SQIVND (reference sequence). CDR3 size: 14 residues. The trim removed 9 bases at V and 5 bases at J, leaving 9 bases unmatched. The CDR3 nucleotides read TGTGCCAGCCAACAGGGGAAGGGTACCGGGGAGCTGTTTTTT. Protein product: CASQQGKGTGELFF.

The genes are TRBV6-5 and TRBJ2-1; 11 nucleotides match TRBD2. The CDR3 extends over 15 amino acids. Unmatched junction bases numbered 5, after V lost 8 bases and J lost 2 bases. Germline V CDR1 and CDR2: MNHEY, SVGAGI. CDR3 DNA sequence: TGTGCCAGCGCCCTAGCGGGAGGACCCTACAATGAGCAGTTCTTC. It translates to CASALAGGPYNEQFF.

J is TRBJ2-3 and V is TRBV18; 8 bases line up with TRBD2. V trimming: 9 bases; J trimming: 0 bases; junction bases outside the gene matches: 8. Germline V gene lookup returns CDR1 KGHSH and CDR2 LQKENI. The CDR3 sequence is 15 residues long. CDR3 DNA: TGTGCCAGTCAAATCCCTAGCGGGAGCACAGATACGCAGTATTTT. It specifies CASQIPSGSTDTQYF.

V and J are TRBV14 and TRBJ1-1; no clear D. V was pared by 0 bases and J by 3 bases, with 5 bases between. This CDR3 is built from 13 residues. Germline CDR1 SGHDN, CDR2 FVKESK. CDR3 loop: CASSQERDTEAFF. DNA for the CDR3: TGTGCCAGCAGCCAAGAGAGGGACACTGAAGCTTTCTTT.

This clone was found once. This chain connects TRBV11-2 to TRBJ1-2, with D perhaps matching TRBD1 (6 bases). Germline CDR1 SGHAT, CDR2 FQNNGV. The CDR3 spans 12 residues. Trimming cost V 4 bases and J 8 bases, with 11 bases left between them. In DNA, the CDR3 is TGTGCCAGCAGCTGGTCACAGGGAGGCTACACCTTC. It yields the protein CASSWSQGGYTF.

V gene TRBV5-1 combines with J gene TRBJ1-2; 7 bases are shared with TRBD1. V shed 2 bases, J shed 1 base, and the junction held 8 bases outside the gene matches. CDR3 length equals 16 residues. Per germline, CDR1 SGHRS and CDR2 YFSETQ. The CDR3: CASSLRQGIGNYGYTF. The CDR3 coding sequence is TGCGCCAGCAGCTTAAGACAGGGAATCGGTAACTATGGCTACACCTTC.

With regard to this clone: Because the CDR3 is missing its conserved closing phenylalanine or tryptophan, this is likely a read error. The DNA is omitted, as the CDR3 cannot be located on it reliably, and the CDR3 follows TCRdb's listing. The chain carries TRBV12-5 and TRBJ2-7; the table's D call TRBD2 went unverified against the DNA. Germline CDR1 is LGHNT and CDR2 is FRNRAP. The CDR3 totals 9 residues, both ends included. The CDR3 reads CASGGRDSL.